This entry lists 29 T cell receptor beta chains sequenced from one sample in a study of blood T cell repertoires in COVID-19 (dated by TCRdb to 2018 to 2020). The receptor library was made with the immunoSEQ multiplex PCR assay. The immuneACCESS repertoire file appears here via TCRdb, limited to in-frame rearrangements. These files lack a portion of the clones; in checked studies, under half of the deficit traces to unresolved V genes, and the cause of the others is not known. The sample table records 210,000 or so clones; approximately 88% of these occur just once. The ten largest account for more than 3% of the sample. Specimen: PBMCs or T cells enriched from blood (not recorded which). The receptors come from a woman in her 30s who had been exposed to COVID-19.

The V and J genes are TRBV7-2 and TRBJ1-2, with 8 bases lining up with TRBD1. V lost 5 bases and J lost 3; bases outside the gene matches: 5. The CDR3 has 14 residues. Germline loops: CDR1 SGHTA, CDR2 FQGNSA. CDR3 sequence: CASSPRQGYYGYTF. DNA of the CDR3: TGTGCCAGCAGCCCCAGACAGGGGTACTATGGCTACACCTTC.

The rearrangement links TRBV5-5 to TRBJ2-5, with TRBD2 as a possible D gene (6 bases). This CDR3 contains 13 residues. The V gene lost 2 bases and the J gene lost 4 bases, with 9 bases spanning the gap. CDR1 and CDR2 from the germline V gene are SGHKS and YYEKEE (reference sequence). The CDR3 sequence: CASSFGSGETQYF. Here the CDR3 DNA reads TGTGCCAGCAGCTTCGGGAGTGGAGAGACCCAGTACTTC.

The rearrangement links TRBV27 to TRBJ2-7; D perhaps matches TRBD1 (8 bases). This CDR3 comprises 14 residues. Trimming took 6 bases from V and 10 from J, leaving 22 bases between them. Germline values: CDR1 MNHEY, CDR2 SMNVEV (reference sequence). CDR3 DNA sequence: TGTGCCAGCAGGACGGACAGGGAGGGTGGAGGACAGTACTTC. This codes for CASRTDREGGGQYF.

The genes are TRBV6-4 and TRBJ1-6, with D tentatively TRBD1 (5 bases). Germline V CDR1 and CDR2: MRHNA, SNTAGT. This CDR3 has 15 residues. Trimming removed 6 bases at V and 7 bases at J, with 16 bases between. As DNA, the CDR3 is TGTGCCAGCAGGGGACTCCATTCCAGGAATTCACCCCTCCACTTT. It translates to CASRGLHSRNSPLHF.

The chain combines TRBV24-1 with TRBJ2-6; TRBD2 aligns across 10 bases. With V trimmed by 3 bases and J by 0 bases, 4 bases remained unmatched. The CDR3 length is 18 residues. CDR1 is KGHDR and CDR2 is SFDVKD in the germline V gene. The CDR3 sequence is CATSDGTSEASGANVLTF. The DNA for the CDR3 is TGTGCCACCAGTGATGGGACTAGCGAAGCCTCTGGGGCCAACGTCCTGACTTTC.

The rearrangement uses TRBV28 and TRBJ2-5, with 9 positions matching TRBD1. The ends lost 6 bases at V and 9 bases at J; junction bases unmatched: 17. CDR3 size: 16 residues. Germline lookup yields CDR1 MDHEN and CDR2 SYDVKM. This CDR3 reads CASSRTGTGPRTAQYF. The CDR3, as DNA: TGTGCCAGCAGCCGGACCGGGACAGGGCCCCGTACGGCCCAGTACTTC.

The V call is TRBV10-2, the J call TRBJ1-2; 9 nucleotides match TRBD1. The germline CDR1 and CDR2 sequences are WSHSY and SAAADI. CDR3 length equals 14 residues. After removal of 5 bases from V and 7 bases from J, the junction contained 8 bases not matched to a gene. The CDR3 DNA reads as TGCGCCAGCAGTCCCGGGACAGGGCTGCCTGGCTACACCTTC. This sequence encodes CASSPGTGLPGYTF.

The CDR3 here is CASSQVGVGGVADTQYF. CDR3 DNA sequence: TGCGCCAGCAGCCAAGTGGGCGTCGGGGGGGTGGCAGATACGCAGTATTTT. The chain carries TRBV4-1 and TRBJ2-3, with 8 nucleotides matching TRBD2. With V trimmed by 1 base and J by 4 bases, 10 bases remained unmatched. The CDR3 extends over 17 amino acids. Germline V lookup: CDR1 MGHRA, CDR2 YSYEKL.

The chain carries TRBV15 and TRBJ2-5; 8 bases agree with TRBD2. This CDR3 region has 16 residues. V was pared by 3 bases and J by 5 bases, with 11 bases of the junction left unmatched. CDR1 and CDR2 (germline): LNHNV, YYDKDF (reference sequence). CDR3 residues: CATSRLGRAGVETQYF. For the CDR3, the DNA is TGTGCCACCAGCAGGCTCGGGAGGGCAGGAGTCGAGACCCAGTACTTC.

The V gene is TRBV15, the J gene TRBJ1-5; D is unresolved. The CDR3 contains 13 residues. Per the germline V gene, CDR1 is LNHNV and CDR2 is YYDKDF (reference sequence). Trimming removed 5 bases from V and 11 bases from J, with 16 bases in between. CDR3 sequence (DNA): TGTGCCACCAGCCGGACGCCGGGAGATGCCCAGCATTTT. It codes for CATSRTPGDAQHF.

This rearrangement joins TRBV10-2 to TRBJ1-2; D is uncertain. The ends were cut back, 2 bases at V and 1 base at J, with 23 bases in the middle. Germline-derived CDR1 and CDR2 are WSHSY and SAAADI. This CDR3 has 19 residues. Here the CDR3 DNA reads TGCGCCAGCAGTGAGGTAATAGGAGCCGGCCAATTGAGTAACTATGGCTACACCTTC. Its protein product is CASSEVIGAGQLSNYGYTF.

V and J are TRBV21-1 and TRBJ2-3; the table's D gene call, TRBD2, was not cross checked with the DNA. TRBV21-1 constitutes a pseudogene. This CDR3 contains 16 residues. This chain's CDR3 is CASSKWLAGNRHTQYF. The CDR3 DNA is TGTGCCAGCAGCAAATGGCTAGCGGGAAACCGCCATACGCAGTATTTT.

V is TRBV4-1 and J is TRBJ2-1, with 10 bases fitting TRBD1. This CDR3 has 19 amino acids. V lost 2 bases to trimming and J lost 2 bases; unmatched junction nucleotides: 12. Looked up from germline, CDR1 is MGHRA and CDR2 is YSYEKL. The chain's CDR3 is CASSQFRDRGKRAYNEQFF. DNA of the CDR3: TGCGCCAGCAGCCAATTCCGGGACAGGGGAAAGAGGGCCTACAATGAGCAGTTCTTC.

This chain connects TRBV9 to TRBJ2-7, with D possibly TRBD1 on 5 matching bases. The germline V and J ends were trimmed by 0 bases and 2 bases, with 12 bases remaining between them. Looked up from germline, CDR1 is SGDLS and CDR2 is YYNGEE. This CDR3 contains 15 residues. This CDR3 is CASSVDPGNPYEQYF. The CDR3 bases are TGTGCCAGCAGCGTAGACCCAGGGAATCCCTACGAGCAGTACTTC.

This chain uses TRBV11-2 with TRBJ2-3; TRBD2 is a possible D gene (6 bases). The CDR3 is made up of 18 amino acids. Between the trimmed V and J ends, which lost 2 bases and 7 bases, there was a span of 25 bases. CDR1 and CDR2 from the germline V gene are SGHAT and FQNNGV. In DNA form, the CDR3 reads TGTGCCAGCAGCTTATCTGGGTTTCGCGGGAATGTCTTCCATACGCAGTATTTT. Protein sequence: CASSLSGFRGNVFHTQYF. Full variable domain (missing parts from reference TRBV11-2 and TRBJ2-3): EAGVAQSPRYKIIEKRQSVAFWCNPISGHATLYWYQQILGQGPKLLIQFQNNGVVDDSQLPKDRFSAERLKGVDSTLKIQPAKLEDSAVYLCASSLSGFRGNVFHTQYFGPGTRLTVL.

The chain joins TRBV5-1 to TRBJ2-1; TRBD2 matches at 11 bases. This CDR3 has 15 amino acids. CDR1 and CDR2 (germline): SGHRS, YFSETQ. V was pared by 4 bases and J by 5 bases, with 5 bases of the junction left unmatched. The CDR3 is CASSRLAGGDNEQFF. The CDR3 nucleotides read TGCGCCAGCAGCCGCTTAGCGGGAGGGGACAATGAGCAGTTCTTC.

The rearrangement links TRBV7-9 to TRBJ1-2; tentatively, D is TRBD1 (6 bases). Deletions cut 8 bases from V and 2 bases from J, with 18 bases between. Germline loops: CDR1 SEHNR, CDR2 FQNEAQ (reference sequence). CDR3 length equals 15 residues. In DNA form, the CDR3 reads TGTGCCAGCTTTTCCGTCGGGGGGGCCAACTATGGCTACACCTTC. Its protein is CASFSVGGANYGYTF.

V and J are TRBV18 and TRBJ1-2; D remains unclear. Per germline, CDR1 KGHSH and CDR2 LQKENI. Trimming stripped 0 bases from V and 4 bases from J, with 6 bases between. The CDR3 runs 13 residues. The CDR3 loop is CASSPPEPYGYTF. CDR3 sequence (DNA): TGTGCCAGCTCACCACCAGAGCCCTATGGCTACACCTTC. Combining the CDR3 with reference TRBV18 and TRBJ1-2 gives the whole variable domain NAGVMQNPRHLVRRRGQEARLRCSPMKGHSHVYWYRQLPEEGLKFMVYLQKENIIDESGMPKERFSAEFPKEGPSILRIQQVVRGDSAAYFCASSPPEPYGYTFGSGTRLTVV.

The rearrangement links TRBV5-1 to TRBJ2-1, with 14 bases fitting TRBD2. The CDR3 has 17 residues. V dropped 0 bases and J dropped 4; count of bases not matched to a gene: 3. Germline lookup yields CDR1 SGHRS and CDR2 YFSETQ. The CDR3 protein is CASSLAGTSGSYNEQFF. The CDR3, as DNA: TGCGCCAGCAGCTTGGCCGGGACTAGCGGGAGTTACAATGAGCAGTTCTTC.

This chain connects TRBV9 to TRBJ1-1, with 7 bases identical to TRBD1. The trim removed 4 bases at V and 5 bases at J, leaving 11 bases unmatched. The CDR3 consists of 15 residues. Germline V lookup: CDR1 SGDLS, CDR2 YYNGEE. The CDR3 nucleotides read TGTGCCAGCAGCACAGGACAGGATCTGGTTACTGAAGCTTTCTTT. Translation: CASSTGQDLVTEAFF.

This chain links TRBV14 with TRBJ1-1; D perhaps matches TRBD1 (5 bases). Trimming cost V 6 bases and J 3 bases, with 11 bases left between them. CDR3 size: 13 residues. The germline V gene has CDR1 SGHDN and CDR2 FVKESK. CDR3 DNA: TGTGCCAGCAGTCGTCAGGGATACACTGAAGCTTTCTTT. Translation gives CASSRQGYTEAFF.

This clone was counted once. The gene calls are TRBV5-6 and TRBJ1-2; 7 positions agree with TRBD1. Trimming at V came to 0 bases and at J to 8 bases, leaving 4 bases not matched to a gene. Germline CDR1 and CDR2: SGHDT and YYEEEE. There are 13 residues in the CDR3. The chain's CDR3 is CASSLAGGGGYTF. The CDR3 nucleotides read TGTGCCAGCAGCTTGGCAGGGGGAGGAGGCTACACCTTC.

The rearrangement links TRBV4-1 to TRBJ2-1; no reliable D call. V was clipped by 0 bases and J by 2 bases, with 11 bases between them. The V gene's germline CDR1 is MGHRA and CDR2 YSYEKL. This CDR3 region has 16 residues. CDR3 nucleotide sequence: TGCGCCAGCAGCCAAGATCTCGGAACTACCTACAATGAGCAGTTCTTC. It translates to CASSQDLGTTYNEQFF.

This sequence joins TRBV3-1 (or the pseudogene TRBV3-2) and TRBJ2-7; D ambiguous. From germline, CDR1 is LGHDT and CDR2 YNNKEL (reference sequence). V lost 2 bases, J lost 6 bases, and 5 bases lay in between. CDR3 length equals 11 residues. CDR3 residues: CASSQTTEQYF. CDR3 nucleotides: TGTGCCAGCAGCCAAACTACCGAGCAGTACTTC.

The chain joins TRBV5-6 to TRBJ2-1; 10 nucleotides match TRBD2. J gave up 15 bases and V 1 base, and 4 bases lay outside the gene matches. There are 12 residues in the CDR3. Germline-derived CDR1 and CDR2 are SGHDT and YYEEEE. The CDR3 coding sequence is TGTGCCAGCAGCTTGAGCGGGAGGGATTGGTTCTTC. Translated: CASSLSGRDWFF. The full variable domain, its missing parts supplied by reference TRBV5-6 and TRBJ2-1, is DAGVTQSPTHLIKTRGQQVTLRCSPKSGHDTVSWYQQALGQGPQFIFQYYEEEERQRGNFPDRFSGHQFPNYSSELNVNALLLGDSALYLCASSLSGRDWFFGPGTRLTVL.

Here the CDR3 reads CSASDPRTSGNVETQYF. In DNA form, the CDR3 reads TGCAGTGCTAGTGATCCCCGGACTAGCGGGAATGTGGAGACCCAGTACTTC. This chain joins TRBV20-1 and TRBJ2-5, with 12 nucleotides matching TRBD2. The CDR3 totals 17 residues. V gave up 3 bases and J gave up 5 bases; unmatched junction bases: 13. Per the germline V gene, CDR1 is DFQATT and CDR2 is SNEGSKA (reference sequence).

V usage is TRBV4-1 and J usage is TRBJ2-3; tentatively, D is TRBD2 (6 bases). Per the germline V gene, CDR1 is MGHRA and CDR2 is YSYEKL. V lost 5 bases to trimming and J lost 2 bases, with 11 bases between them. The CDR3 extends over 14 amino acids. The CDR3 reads CASSYGLFTDTQYF. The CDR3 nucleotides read TGCGCCAGCAGCTACGGACTATTCACAGATACGCAGTATTTT.

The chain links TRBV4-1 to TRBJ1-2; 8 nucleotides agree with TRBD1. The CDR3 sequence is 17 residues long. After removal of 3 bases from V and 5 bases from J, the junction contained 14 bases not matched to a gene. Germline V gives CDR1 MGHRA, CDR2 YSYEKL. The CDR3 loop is CASSQHRPGQGAYGYTF. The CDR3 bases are TGCGCCAGCAGCCAGCACCGACCAGGGCAGGGGGCTTATGGCTACACCTTC.

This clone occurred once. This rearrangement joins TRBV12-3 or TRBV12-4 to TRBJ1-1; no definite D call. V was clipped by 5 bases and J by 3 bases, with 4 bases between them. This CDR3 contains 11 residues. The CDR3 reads CASSLYTEAFF. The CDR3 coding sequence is TGTGCCAGCAGTCTTTACACTGAAGCTTTCTTT.